These 13 T cell receptor beta chains were sequenced from one sample in a study of OX40 agonist ivuxolimab in advanced cancers. The library was built by means of the immunoSEQ multiplex PCR assay. Imported from immuneACCESS, the table was reduced by TCRdb to in-frame sequences with V and J called. These copies leave out some clones; in studies compared against another copy, an unresolved V gene accounts for under half, and the cause of the remainder is not known. In all, the sample holds 30,000 to 45,000 clones, and around 90% of those were seen once. Jointly, the top ten make up roughly 13% of the sample. The sequencing used CD4+ or CD8+ T cells sorted from blood, collected in a trial of the OX40 agonist ivuxolimab. The receptors come from an adult with an advanced solid tumor such as melanoma, head and neck, liver or kidney cancer.

This clone has only one observation. The gene calls are TRBV2 and TRBJ2-3; D is tentatively TRBD1 or TRBD2 (7 bases each). Germline V CDR1 and CDR2: SNHLY, FYNNEI. V was pared by 3 bases and J by 1 base, with 23 bases between. This CDR3 spans 19 amino acids. The CDR3 coding sequence is TGTGCCAGCAGTGAGGGGACAGAAAGCGGGAAGGATGGCACAGATACGCAGTATTTT. This codes for CASSEGTESGKDGTDTQYF.

The rearrangement joins TRBV28 to TRBJ2-7; D uncertain. Trimming removed 3 bases from V and 0 bases from J, with 12 bases in between. Looked up from germline, CDR1 is MDHEN and CDR2 is SYDVKM. This CDR3 is built from 15 residues. CDR3 in DNA: TGTGCCAGCAGTTTCCTCAGCAGTTCCTCCTACGAGCAGTACTTC. Residues: CASSFLSSSSYEQYF.

This clone is judged medium-sized. This chain connects TRBV27 to TRBJ2-7; D gene ambiguous. V lost 6 bases and J lost 2, with 11 bases in between. The CDR3 is 13 residues long. Germline V gene data show CDR1 as MNHEY and CDR2 as SMNVEV (reference sequence). Here the CDR3 reads CASRSQVTYEQYF. The CDR3 bases are TGTGCCAGCAGGAGCCAAGTAACCTACGAGCAGTACTTC.

Concerning this clone: Within the sample, other DNA sequences also encode this same CDR3. The V gene is TRBV5-1, the J gene TRBJ2-7; possibly TRBD1 or TRBD2 for D (5 bases each). The CDR3 is 14 amino acids. Germline lookup yields CDR1 SGHRS and CDR2 YFSETQ. The ends were cut back, 4 bases at V and 2 bases at J, with 13 bases in the middle. CDR3 coding DNA: TGCGCCAGCAGCACCGGGACCCTTACCTACGAGCAGTACTTC. This translates into CASSTGTLTYEQYF.

This chain links TRBV9 with TRBJ2-1; D is perhaps TRBD2 (5 bases). The germline CDR1 and CDR2 sequences are SGDLS and YYNGEE. This CDR3 spans 13 amino acids. The V end was cut by 0 bases, the J end by 9 bases, with 10 bases between. The CDR3 sequence is CASSVDLGGEQFF. The DNA of the CDR3 is TGTGCCAGCAGCGTAGATCTAGGAGGTGAGCAGTTCTTC. Using reference TRBV9 and TRBJ2-1 for the parts outside the CDR3, the full variable domain is DSGVTQTPKHLITATGQRVTLRCSPRSGDLSVYWYQQSLDQGLQFLIQYYNGEERAKGNILERFSAQQFPDLHSELNLSSLELGDSALYFCASSVDLGGEQFFGPGTRLTVL.

The chain has TRBV7-9 and TRBJ1-2; D may be TRBD1 (5 bases). The CDR3 consists of 14 residues. The germline V gene encodes CDR1 SEHNR and CDR2 FQNEAQ (reference sequence). V lost 10 bases to trimming and J lost 1 base, with 16 bases between them. This CDR3 is CATPVAGINYGYTF. CDR3 DNA: TGTGCCACCCCGGTGGCAGGGATTAACTATGGCTACACCTTC.

V is TRBV7-3 and J is TRBJ2-3; TRBD2 matches 9 bases. V shed 2 bases, J shed 1 base, and the junction held 4 bases outside the gene matches. CDR3 size: 16 residues. Germline V gene lookup returns CDR1 SGHTA and CDR2 FQGTGA. This CDR3 is CASSLRGRAGTDTQYF. CDR3 bases: TGTGCCAGCAGCTTACGCGGGAGGGCCGGCACAGATACGCAGTATTTT.

This clone was found once. The chain couples TRBV7-8 to TRBJ1-1; D uncertain. V gave up 5 bases and J gave up 0 bases, with 16 bases separating them. The germline V gene encodes CDR1 SGHVS and CDR2 FQNEAQ. The CDR3 runs to 16 residues. CDR3 protein: CASSNLGRNMNTEAFF. As DNA, the CDR3 is TGTGCCAGCAGCAACCTAGGACGGAACATGAACACTGAAGCTTTCTTT.

This clone showed up just once. At the DNA level, this CDR3 is encoded by other sequences in the same sample as well. The V and J genes are TRBV9 and TRBJ2-7, with 7 bases that match TRBD2. The CDR3 is 14 residues long. With 3 bases clipped from V and 3 bases from J, the junction kept 6 bases outside the gene matches. Germline CDR1 and CDR2: SGDLS and YYNGEE. The CDR3 DNA sequence: TGTGCCAGCAGCGCCGGTGGGGAGGGCTACGAGCAGTACTTC. Its protein is CASSAGGEGYEQYF.

The V gene is TRBV2, the J gene TRBJ2-1; D is unresolved. Trimming removed 11 bases at V and 8 bases at J, with 13 bases between. The germline gives CDR1 SNHLY, CDR2 FYNNEI. The CDR3 is 11 amino acids. CDR3 in amino acids: CAGVAVDEQFF. The DNA of the CDR3 is TGTGCCGGCGTGGCGGTTGATGAGCAGTTCTTC.

This chain joins TRBV2 and TRBJ1-5; tentatively, D is TRBD1 (5 bases). In germline, CDR1 is SNHLY, CDR2 FYNNEI. The CDR3 has 14 amino acids. The ends were cut back, 0 bases at V and 5 bases at J, with 8 bases in the middle. DNA for the CDR3: TGTGCCAGCAGTGAAGCGGAGGGGTATCAGCCCCAGCATTTT. It specifies CASSEAEGYQPQHF.

The chain uses TRBV4-1 and TRBJ2-7, with 10 bases aligning to TRBD2. The ends lost 2 bases at V and 0 bases at J; junction bases unmatched: 7. The CDR3 covers 17 residues. CDR1 MGHRA and CDR2 YSYEKL come from the germline V gene. The CDR3 sequence is CASSQPGLADSSYEQYF. In DNA form, the CDR3 reads TGCGCCAGCAGCCAACCCGGACTAGCGGACAGCTCCTACGAGCAGTACTTC.

The chain couples TRBV5-6 to TRBJ2-7; 14 positions agree with TRBD2. Germline assignment: CDR1 SGHDT and CDR2 YYEEEE. The trim removed 4 bases at V and 5 bases at J, leaving 5 bases unmatched. CDR3 length: 15 amino acids. The CDR3 DNA reads TGTGCCAGCAGCGTAGGGACTAGCGGGAGCAACGAGCAGTACTTC. It translates to CASSVGTSGSNEQYF. The full variable domain, rest sourced from reference TRBV5-6 and TRBJ2-7, is DAGVTQSPTHLIKTRGQQVTLRCSPKSGHDTVSWYQQALGQGPQFIFQYYEEEERQRGNFPDRFSGHQFPNYSSELNVNALLLGDSALYLCASSVGTSGSNEQYFGPGTRLTVT.